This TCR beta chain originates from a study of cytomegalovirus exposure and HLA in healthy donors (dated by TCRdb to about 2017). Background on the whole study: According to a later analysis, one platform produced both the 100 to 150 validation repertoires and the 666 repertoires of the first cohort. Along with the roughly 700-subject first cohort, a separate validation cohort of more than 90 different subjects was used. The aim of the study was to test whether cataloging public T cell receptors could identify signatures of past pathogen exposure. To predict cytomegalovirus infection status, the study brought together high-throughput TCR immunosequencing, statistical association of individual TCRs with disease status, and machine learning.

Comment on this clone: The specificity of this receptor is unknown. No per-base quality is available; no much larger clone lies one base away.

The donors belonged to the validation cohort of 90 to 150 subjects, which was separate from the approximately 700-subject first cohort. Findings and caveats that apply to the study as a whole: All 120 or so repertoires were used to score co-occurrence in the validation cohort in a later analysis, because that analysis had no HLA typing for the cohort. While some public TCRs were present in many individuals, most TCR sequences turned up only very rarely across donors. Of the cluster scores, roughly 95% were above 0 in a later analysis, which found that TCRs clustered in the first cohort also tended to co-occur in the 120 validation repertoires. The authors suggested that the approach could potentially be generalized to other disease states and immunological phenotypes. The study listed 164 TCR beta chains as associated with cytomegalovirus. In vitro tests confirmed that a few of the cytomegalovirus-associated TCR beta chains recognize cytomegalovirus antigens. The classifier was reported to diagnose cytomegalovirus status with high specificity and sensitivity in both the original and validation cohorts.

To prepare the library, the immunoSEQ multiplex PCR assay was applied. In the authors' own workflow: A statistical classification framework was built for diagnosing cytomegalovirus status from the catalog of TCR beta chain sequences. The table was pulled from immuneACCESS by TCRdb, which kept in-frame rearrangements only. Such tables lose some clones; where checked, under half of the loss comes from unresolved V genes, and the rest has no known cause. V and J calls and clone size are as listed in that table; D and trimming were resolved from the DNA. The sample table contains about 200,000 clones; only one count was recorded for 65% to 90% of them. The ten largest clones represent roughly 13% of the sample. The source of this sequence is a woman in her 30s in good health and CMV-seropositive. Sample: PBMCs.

The CDR3 protein is CASSPGLAGPGYEQFF. At the DNA level, the sequence is TGTGCCAGCAGCCCGGGACTAGCGGGGCCTGGGTATGAGCAGTTCTTC. The sequence links TRBV11-3 to TRBJ2-1, with 13 middle bases fitting TRBD2. From a lookup of the germline V gene, CDR1 and CDR2 are SGHNT and YENEEA. Unmatched junction bases come to 9, with V trimmed by 5 bases and J by 8 bases. The CDR3 has 16 amino acids, counting the end cysteine and phenylalanine. Only CDR3 DNA remains: 48 bases, in frame from the first base.